This record concerns one TCR beta chain sequence. The antigen is undetermined. The template for TCR beta VDJ and CDR3 sequence profiling was genomic DNA. TCRdb re-derived calls from the reads in MiXCR, one entry per CDR3 protein. The sample yields around 200,000 distinct CDR3 sequences, approximately 52% seen once. The J segment lost 6 bases and the V segment lost 8 bases, leaving 18 bases of the junction unmatched. This CDR3 contains 16 residues. Germline V gene data show CDR1 as SNHLY and CDR2 as FYNNEI. This sample is part of a study of CD8+CD57+ T cells in acquired aplastic anemia. In the study overall: When averaged, DNA from sorted CD4+ and CD8+ cells came to approximately 3.2 ug. Among healthy donors, CD4+ cells averaged about 9.9 million reads.

Findings of the study overall: The number of CD8+ CDR3 sequences shared by patients and controls was roughly 31.

The TCR originated in a human donor in good health, serving as a control. The chain couples TRBV2 to TRBJ2-7; 8 nucleotides agree with TRBD1. The sequenced sample consisted of sorted CD4+, CD8+, or CD8+CD57+ T cells (not recorded which) from PBMCs. The CDR3 is CASGGRGLTIPSEQYF. For the CDR3, the DNA is TGTGCCAGCGGGGGCAGGGGGCTTACAATTCCTTCCGAGCAGTACTTC.